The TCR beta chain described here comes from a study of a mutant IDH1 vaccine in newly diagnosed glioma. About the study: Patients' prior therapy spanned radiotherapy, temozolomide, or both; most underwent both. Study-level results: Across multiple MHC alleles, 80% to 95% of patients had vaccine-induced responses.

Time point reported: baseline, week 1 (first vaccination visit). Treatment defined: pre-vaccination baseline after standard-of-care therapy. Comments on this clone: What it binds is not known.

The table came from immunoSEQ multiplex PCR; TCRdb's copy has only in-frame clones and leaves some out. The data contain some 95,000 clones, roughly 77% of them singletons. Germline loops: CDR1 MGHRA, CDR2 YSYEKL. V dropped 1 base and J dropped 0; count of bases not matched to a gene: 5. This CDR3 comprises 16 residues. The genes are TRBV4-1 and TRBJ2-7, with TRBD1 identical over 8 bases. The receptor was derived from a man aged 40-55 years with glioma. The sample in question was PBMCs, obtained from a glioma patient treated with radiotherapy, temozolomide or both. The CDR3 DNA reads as TGCGCCAGCAGCCAAGTCCGGACAGGGAACTCCTACGAGCAGTACTTC. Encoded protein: CASSQVRTGNSYEQYF.